The 32 T cell receptor beta chains reported below all come from one sample, sequenced in a study of CD8 T cells in ankylosing spondylitis. TCRdb re-called the 5' RACE reads through MiXCR, storing one row per CDR3 protein. Here the sample spans approximately 150,000 distinct CDR3 sequences, under 45% being singletons. Sequenced sample: synovial fluid, either unsorted or a sorted T cell fraction (not recorded which). These receptors came from a male donor with ankylosing spondylitis.

The chain is built from TRBV12-3 or TRBV12-4 and TRBJ2-7; D remains unclear. Trimming removed 7 bases from V and 5 bases from J, with 12 bases in between. The length of the CDR3 is 12 residues. CDR3 coding DNA: TGTGCCAGCACCTCTCAAGTCCACGAGCAGTACTTC. It translates to CASTSQVHEQYF.

The genes are TRBV11-1 and TRBJ2-2; 10 bases are shared with TRBD1. This CDR3 has 22 residues. From germline, CDR1 is SGHAT and CDR2 FQDESV (reference sequence). V lost 0 bases to trimming and J lost 0 bases; unmatched junction nucleotides: 16. The CDR3 loop is CASSLALPFRRQGAPNTGELFF. CDR3 bases: TGTGCCAGCAGCTTAGCCCTACCATTCCGGAGACAGGGGGCCCCGAACACCGGGGAGCTGTTTTTT. Using reference TRBV11-1 and TRBJ2-2 for the parts outside the CDR3, the full variable domain is EAEVAQSPRYKITEKSQAVAFWCDPISGHATLYWYRQILGQGPELLVQFQDESVVDDSQLPKDRFSAERLKGVDSTLKIQPAELGDSAMYLCASSLALPFRRQGAPNTGELFFGEGSRLTVL.

In its sample, this clonotype was seen many times. The CDR3 coding sequence is TGTGCCAGCAGTTCAGGACCTGGGACTGAAGCTTTCTTT. It codes for CASSSGPGTEAFF. The chain joins TRBV12-3 or TRBV12-4 to TRBJ1-1, with unresolved D. V lost 4 bases and J lost 5, with 11 bases in between. CDR3 length: 13 residues.

The chain links TRBV5-1 to TRBJ2-1; TRBD1 matches at 11 bases. The CDR3 has 14 residues. Unmatched junction bases numbered 4, after V lost 4 bases and J lost 7 bases. Germline V gene lookup returns CDR1 SGHRS and CDR2 YFSETQ. CDR3: CASSEGTGGNEQFF. CDR3 DNA sequence: TGCGCCAGCAGCGAAGGGACAGGGGGGAATGAGCAGTTCTTC.

This clonotype was recorded a few times. This chain connects TRBV2 to TRBJ1-1; 9 bases map to TRBD1. Trimming cost V 8 bases and J 1 base; bases outside gene matches: 8. From germline, CDR1 is SNHLY and CDR2 FYNNEI. This CDR3 has 15 residues. CDR3 sequence: CASLTGGQGNTEAFF. For the CDR3, the DNA is TGTGCCAGCCTCACGGGGGGACAGGGGAACACTGAAGCTTTCTTT.

This clonotype was counted at least ten times. J is TRBJ2-7 and V is TRBV20-1; 8 bases are shared with TRBD1. Losses at the gene ends were 0 bases for V and 5 bases for J; bases not matched to a gene: 6. This CDR3 spans 14 amino acids. Germline V gives CDR1 DFQATT, CDR2 SNEGSKA (reference sequence). The CDR3 DNA sequence: TGCAGTGCTAGAGACCCGGACAGGGCCCACGAGCAGTACTTC. Protein: CSARDPDRAHEQYF.

This clonotype was recorded many times. This chain uses TRBV28 with TRBJ1-1; no clear D gene. Germline V CDR1 and CDR2: MDHEN, SYDVKM. The CDR3 spans 15 residues. With 2 bases removed from V and 6 bases from J, the gap between germline ends came to 16 bases. The CDR3 DNA sequence: TGTGCCAGCAGTTTAGGGGTCTATCCCATTTCTGAAGCTTTCTTT. Amino acids: CASSLGVYPISEAFF.

This clonotype has a handful of counts. This rearrangement joins TRBV4-1 to TRBJ1-1, with 9 nucleotides matching TRBD1. The CDR3 covers 14 residues. In germline, CDR1 is MGHRA, CDR2 YSYEKL. Trimming at V came to 5 bases and at J to 3 bases, leaving 4 bases not matched to a gene. This CDR3 reads CASSSWTGDTEAFF. CDR3 nucleotide sequence: TGCGCCAGCAGCAGCTGGACAGGGGACACTGAAGCTTTCTTT.

The V and J genes are TRBV5-1 and TRBJ1-1; D call uncertain. V lost 5 bases, J lost 1 base, and 12 bases lay in between. Germline loops: CDR1 SGHRS, CDR2 YFSETQ. The CDR3 runs 14 residues. In DNA form, the CDR3 reads TGCGCCAGCAGTTTGTCTCAGGCGAACACTGAAGCTTTCTTT. Translated, it gives CASSLSQANTEAFF.

The gene calls are TRBV12-3 or TRBV12-4 and TRBJ1-1; D unclear. V lost 7 bases and J lost 4, with 10 bases in between. CDR3 length: 12 amino acids. The CDR3 region has the DNA TGTGCCAGCACTACCGGCTTCACTGAAGCTTTCTTT. Its protein is CASTTGFTEAFF.

This chain uses TRBV6-2 or TRBV6-3 with TRBJ2-5; no clear D. V shed 0 bases and J shed 1 base, with 9 bases lying between them. The germline CDR1 and CDR2 sequences are MNHEY and SVGEGT. There are 15 residues in the CDR3. The CDR3: CASSYSIAFQETQYF. The CDR3 DNA sequence: TGTGCCAGCAGTTACTCTATTGCGTTCCAAGAGACCCAGTACTTC.

The rearrangement links TRBV6-5 to TRBJ2-1; D is unresolved. The CDR3 runs to 14 residues. V lost 0 bases and J lost 5, with 8 bases in between. The germline gives CDR1 MNHEY, CDR2 SVGAGI. The CDR3 loop reads CASSYSDGNNEQFF. CDR3 coding DNA: TGTGCCAGCAGTTACTCGGACGGAAACAATGAGCAGTTCTTC.

The chain uses TRBV7-9 and TRBJ2-3; 10 bases match TRBD1. V lost 1 base and J lost 2; bases outside the gene matches: 3. This CDR3 region has 16 residues. From germline, CDR1 is SEHNR and CDR2 FQNEAQ (reference sequence). The chain's CDR3 is CASSLGTGGPTDTQYF. The CDR3 nucleotides are TGTGCCAGCAGCTTAGGGACAGGGGGACCCACAGATACGCAGTATTTT.

This clonotype was detected many times. V and J are TRBV20-1 and TRBJ1-5, with D possibly being TRBD1 (5 bases). Germline-derived CDR1 and CDR2 are DFQATT and SNEGSKA (reference sequence). This CDR3 contains 15 residues. V lost 3 bases to trimming and J lost 4 bases, with 16 bases between them. This CDR3 reads CSASWGPEINQPQHF. CDR3 nucleotide sequence: TGCAGTGCTAGCTGGGGCCCCGAGATTAATCAGCCCCAGCATTTT.

This clonotype was seen a few times. Here the CDR3 reads CASRGTGNTEAFF. The CDR3 DNA sequence: TGTGCCAGCAGGGGGACGGGGAACACTGAAGCTTTCTTT. V usage is TRBV28 and J usage is TRBJ1-1, with D tentatively TRBD1 (5 bases). Germline V CDR1 and CDR2: MDHEN, SYDVKM. V was pared by 6 bases and J by 1 base, with 9 bases between. The CDR3 sequence is 13 residues long.

The chain joins TRBV20-1 to TRBJ2-7; 7 positions match TRBD1. CDR1 and CDR2 (germline): DFQATT, SNEGSKA (reference sequence). Trimming removed 2 bases from V and 7 bases from J; junction bases left unmatched: 8. This CDR3 is built from 13 residues. CDR3 sequence: CSARRTGLGEQYF. The CDR3 DNA sequence: TGCAGTGCTAGACGGACAGGTTTGGGAGAGCAGTACTTC.

J is TRBJ2-6 and V is TRBV28; no clear D gene. This CDR3 has 20 residues. The germline V and J ends were trimmed by 1 base and 0 bases, with 19 bases remaining between them. Germline V CDR1 and CDR2: MDHEN, SYDVKM. DNA for the CDR3: TGTGCCAGCAGTTTATTTTTCCGCCCGCCGCCCTTCTCTGGGGCCAACGTCCTGACTTTC. Translated: CASSLFFRPPPFSGANVLTF. The whole variable domain, filled in from reference TRBV28 and TRBJ2-6, reads DVKVTQSSRYLVKRTGEKVFLECVQDMDHENMFWYRQDPGLGLRLIYFSYDVKMKEKGDIPEGYSVSREKKERFSLILESASTNQTSMYLCASSLFFRPPPFSGANVLTFGAGSRLTVL.

The chain combines TRBV6-1 with TRBJ1-5, with 8 nucleotides matching TRBD1. Germline trimming cut 4 bases from V and 7 bases from J; bases unmatched to any gene: 18. The germline gives CDR1 MNHNS, CDR2 SASEGT. This CDR3 is 18 amino acids long. As DNA, the CDR3 is TGTGCCAGCAGTGGGAAAAGGTGGACAGGGCCGGTCCGGCAGCCCCAGCATTTT. Translation gives CASSGKRWTGPVRQPQHF.

This clonotype was found many times. The genes are TRBV5-5 and TRBJ2-7; D call uncertain. Germline V gene data show CDR1 as SGHKS and CDR2 as YYEKEE (reference sequence). The CDR3 loop spans 13 amino acids. V lost 1 base to trimming and J lost 4 bases, with 9 bases between them. The CDR3 DNA reads TGTGCCAGCAGCTTGCTCGAGTCATACGAGCAGTACTTC. This codes for CASSLLESYEQYF.

The chain has TRBV19 and TRBJ1-6; D remains unclear. There are 13 residues in the CDR3. With 1 base removed from V and 7 bases from J, the gap between germline ends came to 5 bases. Germline V gene data show CDR1 as LNHDA and CDR2 as SQIVND (reference sequence). The CDR3 spells CASSIAGNSPLHF. CDR3 bases: TGTGCCAGTAGTATAGCGGGAAATTCACCCCTCCACTTT.

V gene TRBV6-5 combines with J gene TRBJ2-7; D is undetermined. The CDR3 is 15 residues long. V was trimmed by 4 bases and J by 3 bases, leaving 16 bases between them. Germline lookup yields CDR1 MNHEY and CDR2 SVGAGI. The CDR3 DNA follows: TGTGCCAGCAGTTCTTGGAATGGGGATCACTACGAGCAGTACTTC. Protein: CASSSWNGDHYEQYF.

This chain joins TRBV12-3 or TRBV12-4 and TRBJ2-2; 9 nucleotides agree with TRBD1. J was trimmed by 4 bases and V by 4 bases; bases with no gene match: 13. The CDR3 sequence is 18 residues long. This CDR3 reads CASSSHYRGRRGTGELFF. Here the CDR3 DNA reads TGTGCCAGCAGTTCGCATTACAGGGGGCGGAGGGGCACCGGGGAGCTGTTTTTT.

This clonotype was counted only a few times. This rearrangement joins TRBV6-1 to TRBJ2-5, with TRBD2 identical over 12 bases. This CDR3 contains 13 residues. CDR1 is MNHNS, CDR2 SASEGT, per germline. CDR3 region: CATSGGPEETQYF. The CDR3 DNA reads TGTGCAACTAGCGGGGGGCCGGAGGAGACCCAGTACTTC.

This clonotype showed up just a few times. This chain uses TRBV14 with TRBJ2-1, with no clear D. The CDR3 extends over 20 amino acids. Trimming shortened V by 3 bases and J by 1 base, and 25 bases separated the two germline ends. Germline V lookup: CDR1 SGHDN, CDR2 FVKESK. DNA of the CDR3: TGTGCCAGCAGCCAGGTGGGCTCTGAGCATACTTTTCAGTCCTACAATGAGCAGTTCTTC. Translating it yields CASSQVGSEHTFQSYNEQFF.

The chain combines TRBV6-1 with TRBJ2-7; 8 bases are a match to TRBD2. The CDR3 length is 15 residues. Germline V gene sequence: CDR1 MNHNS, CDR2 SASEGT. With 5 bases clipped from V and 2 bases from J, the junction kept 8 bases outside the gene matches. CDR3 residues: CASSPRLAPPYEQYF. The CDR3 region has the DNA TGTGCCAGCAGTCCCCGACTAGCGCCTCCCTACGAGCAGTACTTC.

This clonotype was seen a handful of times. The chain couples TRBV3-1 to TRBJ1-2; maybe TRBD1 (5 bases). In germline, CDR1 is LGHDT, CDR2 YNNKEL (reference sequence). CDR3 length: 17 residues. Trimming took 0 bases from V and 4 from J, leaving 18 bases between them. CDR3 sequence (DNA): TGTGCCAGCAGCCAAGAAAGGTGGGGGGATCCTGGCTATGGCTACACCTTC. Translated: CASSQERWGDPGYGYTF. Based on the CDR3 plus reference TRBV3-1 and TRBJ1-2, the full variable domain is DTAVSQTPKYLVTQMGNDKSIKCEQNLGHDTMYWYKQDSKKFLKIMFSYNNKELIINETVPNRFSPKSPDKAHLNLHINSLELGDSAVYFCASSQERWGDPGYGYTFGSGTRLTVV.

This clonotype was seen a handful of times. The chain couples TRBV20-1 to TRBJ2-5; D is uncertain. Trimming stripped 6 bases from V and 0 bases from J, with 11 bases between. The CDR3 consists of 13 residues. From germline, CDR1 is DFQATT and CDR2 SNEGSKA (reference sequence). As DNA, the CDR3 is TGCAGTGCCCACGAGTTGGACCAAGAGACCCAGTACTTC. This gives the protein CSAHELDQETQYF.

The chain uses TRBV20-1 and TRBJ2-3; 7 bases agree with TRBD2. Germline V gene lookup returns CDR1 DFQATT and CDR2 SNEGSKA (reference sequence). This CDR3 region has 17 residues. After removal of 2 bases from V and 0 bases from J, the junction contained 11 bases not matched to a gene. The CDR3 here is CSARKVPSGTSTDTQYF. The CDR3 DNA follows: TGCAGTGCTAGAAAAGTCCCTAGCGGAACTAGCACAGATACGCAGTATTTT.

The CDR3 nucleotides are TGTGCCAGCAGTGACAGAACGAACACCGGGGAGCTGTTTTTT. This codes for CASSDRTNTGELFF. This chain joins TRBV6-4 and TRBJ2-2; no definite D call. V was shortened by 2 bases and J by 0 bases, with 4 bases between the two germline ends. The germline V gene has CDR1 MRHNA and CDR2 SNTAGT. The CDR3 has 14 amino acids.

This chain links TRBV6-5 with TRBJ1-5; D uncertain. Germline V gene sequence: CDR1 MNHEY, CDR2 SVGAGI. The length of the CDR3 is 16 residues. Trimming took off 3 bases at V and 0 bases at J, with 12 bases between the two ends. This CDR3 is CASSYGSFYSNQPQHF. As DNA, the CDR3 is TGTGCCAGCAGTTATGGCTCGTTCTATAGCAATCAGCCCCAGCATTTT.

The chain is built from TRBV3-1 and TRBJ2-7, with D hard to call. V was cut by 0 bases and J by 2 bases, with 17 bases left in between. CDR3 size: 17 residues. The V gene's germline CDR1 is LGHDT and CDR2 YNNKEL (reference sequence). The CDR3 region is CASSQDLGLTVPYEQYF. The CDR3 DNA follows: TGTGCCAGCAGCCAAGATCTTGGATTAACCGTCCCCTACGAGCAGTACTTC.

In DNA form, the CDR3 reads TGTGCCAGCAGCCAAGTGTGGCTAGCGGGACACAATGAGCAGTTCTTC. Translating it yields CASSQVWLAGHNEQFF. The V and J genes are TRBV4-2 and TRBJ2-1; TRBD2 aligns across 9 bases. The CDR3 is 16 residues long. The germline gives CDR1 LGHNA, CDR2 YNFKEQ. The trim removed 1 base at V and 5 bases at J, leaving 6 bases unmatched.